The clone carrying this TCR beta chain has just a few counts. V dropped 2 bases and J dropped 2 bases, with 11 bases sitting between them. Germline V gives CDR1 MRHNA, CDR2 SNTAGT. This CDR3 region has 15 residues. The source of the sample is a study of response to subunit inactivated influenza vaccine. TCRdb passed the RT-PCR reads through MiXCR, listing each CDR3 protein once. The sample lists around 200,000 distinct CDR3 sequences, over 9.5% seen once, with 25% to 30% in the top ten. Separately, the same data were catalogued under a study of T cells expressing NK-cell markers. That work states: Researchers built TCR beta cDNA using 5'RACE template switching with UMIs. The leading position in the CD3+CD56-NKG2C+ fraction of four donors also went to these clonotypes. The study left the HCMV specificity of expanded NKG2C+ T cell clones unresolved.

V usage is TRBV6-4 and J usage is TRBJ2-3; D may be TRBD2 (6 bases). Sample: CD8+ T cells sorted from PBMCs, taken 11 to 12 days after vaccination. This TCR derives from a man over 45 who received an inactivated influenza vaccine. The chain's CDR3 is CASSDGGAPTDTQYF. Written as DNA, the CDR3 is TGTGCCAGCAGTGACGGCGGGGCCCCCACAGATACGCAGTATTTT.